The subject of this entry is one T cell receptor beta chain. Its matching antigen is unknown. Other nucleotide sequences from this sample produce the same CDR3. This specimen belongs to a study of shared clonotypes between healthy human individuals. Trimming took off 0 bases at V and 5 bases at J, with 9 bases between the two ends. Germline V CDR1 and CDR2: SGHRS, YFSETQ. The CDR3 covers 13 residues. Findings of the study overall: Clonotypes that were shared across four donors made up approximately 5% of naive CD4 clonotypes.

The table came from immunoSEQ multiplex PCR; TCRdb's copy has only in-frame clones and leaves some out. The data contain approximately 2.4 million clones, more than 90% of them singletons. Sequencing was performed on naive CD4+ T cells sorted from blood. Subset indicated: CD45RA+ positively selected. The rearrangement joins TRBV5-1 to TRBJ2-7, with D maybe TRBD1 (5 bases). This clonotype was obtained from a man in his late teens or twenties in good health. DNA for the CDR3: TGCGCCAGCAGCTTGGGCAGGGCGGACGAGCAGTACTTC. It is translated as CASSLGRADEQYF. The entire variable domain, with the rest obtained from reference TRBV5-1 and TRBJ2-7, is as follows: KAGVTQTPRYLIKTRGQQVTLSCSPISGHRSVSWYQQTPGQGLQFLFEYFSETQRNKGNFPGRFSGRQFSNSRSEMNVSTLELGDSALYLCASSLGRADEQYFGPGTRLTVT.